This T cell receptor (beta chain) was captured by sequencing in a study of T cell repertoires in cytomegalovirus infection. Study background: CMV infection together with matching HLA type was indicated by public TCR beta signatures. Study-level findings and limits: HLA-C-restricted, CMV-specific TCR beta clonotypes were dominant ex vivo. Cumulative public TCR beta family frequency identified carriers of CMV plus the relevant HLA.

Per the germline V gene, CDR1 is MNHEY and CDR2 is SVGAGI. V was cut by 5 bases and J by 1 base, with 15 bases left in between. The CDR3 has 17 amino acids. MiXCR was run by TCRdb on the reads, yielding one entry per CDR3 protein. The sample yields about 600,000 distinct CDR3 sequences, 20% to 30% seen once. This clonotype came up many times. Its target is unknown. The sequenced material came from CD8+ T cells from PBMCs. The rearrangement links TRBV6-5 to TRBJ2-6, with D unclear. The sequence was collected from a human donor in good health (CMV status not recorded). Some clones in this sample may be carry-over from other donors' samples. Here the CDR3 reads CASSLPLRWSGANVLTF. In DNA, the CDR3 is TGTGCCAGCAGTCTGCCCCTCAGGTGGTCTGGGGCCAACGTCCTGACTTTC.